This T cell receptor beta chain was captured by sequencing in a study of Ad26.COV2.S vaccination and SARS-CoV-2 variants. At the level of the study: This donor came from the COV1001 trial of Ad26.COV2.S.

Stated treatment: some 20 received Ad26.COV2.S at low or high dose, single or two shots; about 5 received placebo; per-sample allocation not given. Repertoires come from day 63 after the first vaccine or placebo injection. Clones were sequenced by immunoSEQ multiplex PCR, and TCRdb holds only the in-frame ones, with some missing. The sample lists some 500,000 clones, approximately 92% occurring once. After removal of 4 bases from V and 4 bases from J, the junction contained 4 bases not matched to a gene. CDR1 is SQVTM, CDR2 ANQGSEA, per germline. CDR3 size: 13 residues. Concerning this clone: Antigen specificity is unknown.

Overall study results and limits: Reported post-vaccination CD8+ and CD4+ T cell responses to spike showed substantial breadth.

V and J are TRBV29-1 and TRBJ2-3, with TRBD2 identical over 8 bases. The source is a person aged 18-60 years who received the Ad26.COV2.S COVID-19 vaccine or a placebo. The source material was peripheral blood, sampled in a trial of Ad26.COV2.S vaccine versus placebo. The CDR3 here is CSVGGLASDTQYF. The DNA of the CDR3 is TGCAGCGTTGGAGGACTAGCTTCAGATACGCAGTATTTT.